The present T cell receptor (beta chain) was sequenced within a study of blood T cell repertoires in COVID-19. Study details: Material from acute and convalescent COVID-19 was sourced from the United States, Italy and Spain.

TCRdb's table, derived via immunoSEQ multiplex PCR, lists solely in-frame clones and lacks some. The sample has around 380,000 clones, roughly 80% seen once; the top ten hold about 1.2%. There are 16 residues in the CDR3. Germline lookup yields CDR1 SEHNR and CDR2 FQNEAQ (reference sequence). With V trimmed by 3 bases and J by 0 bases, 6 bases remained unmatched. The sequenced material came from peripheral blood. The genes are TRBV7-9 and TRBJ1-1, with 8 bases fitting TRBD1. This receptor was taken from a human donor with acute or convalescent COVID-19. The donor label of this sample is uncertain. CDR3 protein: CASSFGRTGMNTEAFF. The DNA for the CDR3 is TGTGCCAGCAGCTTCGGCCGGACAGGGATGAACACTGAAGCTTTCTTT.